The following is a TCR beta chain sequence with its context. V was trimmed by 3 bases and J by 5 bases, leaving 16 bases between them. Germline CDR1 and CDR2: KGHSH and LQKENI. The CDR3 is 16 residues long. This entry comes from a study of blood T cell repertoires in COVID-19. Study in general: In each case, the material was cDNA or gDNA derived from T cells, B-cell-depleted T cells, or PBMCs.

Sequencing was performed with immunoSEQ multiplex PCR; in TCRdb, only in-frame clones are kept and a portion is missing. The data show 150,000 to 200,000 clones, around 83% seen once. The TCR originated in a man between 18 and 29 years old with acute or convalescent COVID-19. This chain joins TRBV18 and TRBJ2-2, with D perhaps TRBD2 (5 bases). Sample: peripheral blood. CDR3 coding DNA: TGTGCCAGCTCACCGACACAGAGGGCAAGGACCGGGGAGCTGTTTTTT. This encodes CASSPTQRARTGELFF.